This T cell receptor (beta chain) stems from a study of blood T cells in healthy people across ages. Findings of the study overall: Diversity estimates drawn from one million T cells were deemed underestimates.

The trim removed 5 bases at V and 2 bases at J, leaving 13 bases unmatched. The germline V gene has CDR1 SGHTA and CDR2 FQGNSA. This CDR3 spans 17 amino acids. Next came a second PCR, run for roughly 6 to 11 cycles, which used a sample-barcoded 5' primer along with a J-beta primer mix. TCRdb reprocessed the 5' RACE reads via MiXCR and lists one record per CDR3 protein. This table holds over 1.5 million distinct CDR3 sequences, around half found once. In regard to this clonotype: Its antigen is not known.

Every donor provided roughly 9.1 milliliters of peripheral blood. Sequenced input: blood. This TCR came from a middle-aged woman in good health. This chain joins TRBV7-2 and TRBJ2-5, with TRBD2 matching over 8 bases. CDR3 in DNA: TGTGCCAGCAGCCGCTTTATCGGGGGGGCGGTACAAGAGACCCAGTACTTC. Its protein product is CASSRFIGGAVQETQYF.